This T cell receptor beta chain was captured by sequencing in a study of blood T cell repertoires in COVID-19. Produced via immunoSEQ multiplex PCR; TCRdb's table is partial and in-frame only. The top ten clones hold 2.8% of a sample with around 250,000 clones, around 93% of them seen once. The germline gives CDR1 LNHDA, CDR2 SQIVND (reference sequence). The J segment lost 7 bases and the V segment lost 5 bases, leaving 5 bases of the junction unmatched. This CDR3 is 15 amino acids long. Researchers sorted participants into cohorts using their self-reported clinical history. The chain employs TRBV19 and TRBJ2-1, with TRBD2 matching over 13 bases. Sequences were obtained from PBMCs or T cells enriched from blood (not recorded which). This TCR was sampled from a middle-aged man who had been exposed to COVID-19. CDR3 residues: CASSPGLAGANEQFF. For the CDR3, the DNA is TGTGCCAGTAGTCCCGGACTAGCGGGAGCTAATGAGCAGTTCTTC.